The 27 T cell receptor beta chains listed next were all sequenced from one sample in a study of graft-versus-host responses after intestinal transplantation. Profiling relied on immunoSEQ multiplex PCR, and the TCRdb table lists in-frame clones only, not all of them. The sample holds approximately 58,000 clones; 90% to 95% are singletons and the top ten take 2.5% to 3%. The specimen was PBMCs, collected around 120 days after intestinal transplantation. These receptors were obtained from a human patient who received an intestinal transplant, so some T cells may come from the graft donor.

The V gene is TRBV11-2, the J gene TRBJ2-3; D uncertain. This CDR3 comprises 13 residues. Trimming pared 4 bases from V and 0 bases from J, leaving 5 bases between. CDR1 SGHAT and CDR2 FQNNGV come from the germline V gene. CDR3 DNA: TGTGCCAGCAGCTATGTTAGCACAGATACGCAGTATTTT. The encoded protein is CASSYVSTDTQYF.

The chain couples TRBV7-3 to TRBJ2-3; D unclear. The V and J ends lost 8 bases and 6 bases respectively, with 12 bases between them. Germline V lookup: CDR1 SGHTA, CDR2 FQGTGA. The CDR3 runs to 12 residues. The CDR3 DNA follows: TGTGCCAGCTCTTCAAGTTGGGATACGCAGTATTTT. Encoded protein: CASSSSWDTQYF.

This chain uses TRBV7-9 with TRBJ2-5; 7 bases map to TRBD2. Germline V lookup: CDR1 SEHNR, CDR2 FQNEAQ (reference sequence). Trimming at V came to 5 bases and at J to 1 base, leaving 4 bases not matched to a gene. The length of the CDR3 is 14 residues. The CDR3 DNA reads TGTGCCAGCAGCGCATCGGGAGGCCAAGAGACCCAGTACTTC. Its translation is CASSASGGQETQYF.

The rearrangement uses TRBV27 and TRBJ2-1; D is ambiguous. This CDR3 has 14 residues. Germline V gene lookup returns CDR1 MNHEY and CDR2 SMNVEV (reference sequence). V was clipped by 5 bases and J by 2 bases, with 10 bases between them. The CDR3 coding sequence is TGTGCCAGCAGTGCTAGGATCACCTACAATGAGCAGTTCTTC. Encoded protein: CASSARITYNEQFF.

The V call is TRBV19, the J call TRBJ1-2; no firm D call. V dropped 6 bases and J dropped 1 base, with 9 bases sitting between them. The CDR3 totals 13 residues. Germline lookup yields CDR1 LNHDA and CDR2 SQIVND (reference sequence). The CDR3 DNA follows: TGTGCCAGTAGCTTACAGCTTAACTATGGCTACACCTTC. It is translated as CASSLQLNYGYTF.

This rearrangement joins TRBV13 to TRBJ1-2, with D possibly being TRBD1 (5 bases). The CDR3 length is 15 residues. V was trimmed by 0 bases and J by 4 bases, leaving 12 bases between them. CDR1 is PRHDT and CDR2 is FYEKMQ in the germline V gene (reference sequence). The CDR3 reads CASSLGTRGGYGYTF. In DNA form, the CDR3 reads TGTGCCAGCAGCTTAGGCACACGGGGGGGCTATGGCTACACCTTC.

The genes are TRBV11-2 and TRBJ2-5, with 7 bases matching TRBD1. The J call may be wrong; the DNA end is better matched by TRBJ2-7. The CDR3 length is 15 residues. CDR1 and CDR2 (germline): SGHAT, FQNNGV. CDR3 protein: CASSDRQGLTYEQYF. In nucleotides, the CDR3 is TGTGCCAGCAGCGACCGACAGGGTCTTACCTACGAGCAGTACTTC.

Comments on this clone: A read error may account for a junction end that differs from germline. The chain uses TRBV2 and TRBJ2-3; TRBD1 matches 9 bases. The CDR3 extends over 16 amino acids. From germline, CDR1 is SNHLY and CDR2 FYNNEI. The CDR3 loop reads CASTEGQGSSTDAQYF. Written as DNA, the CDR3 is TGTGCCAGCACCGAGGGACAGGGATCTAGCACAGATGCGCAGTATTTT.

This clone was seen a single time. The rearrangement uses TRBV4-1 and TRBJ2-3, with 8 bases that match TRBD1. The CDR3 has 15 amino acids. V was clipped by 0 bases and J by 2 bases; unmatched bases: 1. CDR1 is MGHRA, CDR2 YSYEKL, per germline. The CDR3, as DNA: TGCGCCAGCAGCCAAGAGGACAGGGACACAGATACGCAGTATTTT. It encodes CASSQEDRDTDTQYF.

This chain joins TRBV10-3 and TRBJ1-2; D is uncertain. The CDR3 is 14 amino acids. Per the germline V gene, CDR1 is ENHRY and CDR2 is SYGVKD. Between the trimmed V and J ends, which lost 4 bases and 8 bases, there was a span of 17 bases. CDR3 nucleotide sequence: TGTGCCATCAGTGCGCTGCCCACGGCGGGGGGCTACACCTTC. Its translation is CAISALPTAGGYTF.

The genes are TRBV6-5 and TRBJ2-1; 8 bases match TRBD2. The CDR3 length is 15 residues. From germline, CDR1 is MNHEY and CDR2 SVGAGI. Unmatched junction bases numbered 5, after V lost 0 bases and J lost 7 bases. For the CDR3, the DNA is TGTGCCAGCAGTTACTCAAGCGGGGGTGGGAATGAGCAGTTCTTC. This translates into CASSYSSGGGNEQFF.

The rearrangement joins TRBV4-1 to TRBJ1-1, with D unclear. The germline V gene has CDR1 MGHRA and CDR2 YSYEKL. The CDR3 sequence is 15 residues long. V lost 0 bases and J 0 bases, leaving 8 bases between the germline ends. CDR3 sequence (DNA): TGCGCCAGCAGCCAAGAGAGGCAGATGAACACTGAAGCTTTCTTT. This sequence encodes CASSQERQMNTEAFF.

This chain connects TRBV7-9 to TRBJ2-4; no firm D call. Trimming pared 5 bases from V and 8 bases from J, leaving 16 bases between. Looked up from germline, CDR1 is SEHNR and CDR2 is FQNEAQ (reference sequence). The CDR3 is 14 residues long. The CDR3 loop reads CASSKTSPTDIQYF. CDR3 bases: TGTGCCAGCAGCAAAACCAGTCCTACAGACATTCAGTACTTC.

In its sample, this clone was seen a few times. V and J are TRBV28 and TRBJ2-7, with 8 bases identical to TRBD2. The ends lost 2 bases at V and 7 bases at J; junction bases unmatched: 7. CDR1 and CDR2 (germline): MDHEN, SYDVKM. The CDR3 runs 14 residues. The CDR3 DNA is TGTGCCAGCAGTTTAATAGCGGGATGGAGGGAGCAGTACTTC. Translated: CASSLIAGWREQYF.

A note on this clone: Its ends do not fully match the called genes, so a read error is possible. The V and J genes are TRBV28 and TRBJ1-3; unclear D gene. The germline V gene has CDR1 MDHEN and CDR2 SYDVKM. This CDR3 has 15 amino acids. CDR3 protein: CAATGRGRFGNTINF. CDR3 nucleotide sequence: TGTGCCGCCACCGGACGAGGGCGTTTCGGAAACACCATAAATTTT.

The chain employs TRBV10-2 and TRBJ1-2, with D unclear. CDR1 is WSHSY and CDR2 is SAAADI in the germline V gene. Trimming stripped 7 bases from V and 3 bases from J, with 12 bases between. CDR3 size: 13 residues. CDR3 protein: CASKETEYYGYTF. CDR3 bases: TGCGCCAGCAAGGAAACGGAATACTATGGCTACACCTTC.

The chain employs TRBV2 and TRBJ1-4, with a possible D match to TRBD1 (5 bases). V was clipped by 2 bases and J by 8 bases, with 12 bases between them. The CDR3 sequence is 14 residues long. Germline CDR1 and CDR2: SNHLY and FYNNEI. The CDR3 reads CASSEKVGGEKLFF. In nucleotides, the CDR3 is TGTGCCAGCAGTGAAAAGGTGGGGGGGGAAAAACTGTTTTTT.

This clone was observed a handful of times. V gene TRBV4-2 combines with J gene TRBJ2-1; 7 bases agree with TRBD2. The trim removed 2 bases at V and 7 bases at J, leaving 11 bases unmatched. This CDR3 spans 16 amino acids. Germline V gene sequence: CDR1 LGHNA, CDR2 YNFKEQ. The DNA of the CDR3 is TGTGCCAGCAGCCAATCAGGCGGCGGGGGTTTTAATGAGCAGTTCTTC. Translating gives CASSQSGGGGFNEQFF.

V is TRBV19 and J is TRBJ1-4; TRBD1 matches at 9 bases. This CDR3 contains 14 residues. Germline V gives CDR1 LNHDA, CDR2 SQIVND (reference sequence). V gave up 3 bases and J gave up 5 bases; unmatched junction bases: 1. CDR3 bases: TGTGCCAGTAGTATCGGGACAGGGAATGAAAAACTGTTTTTT. This translates into CASSIGTGNEKLFF.

This chain uses TRBV6-1 with TRBJ2-7, with a tentative D call TRBD1 (8 bases). Between the trimmed V and J ends, which lost 5 bases and 2 bases, there was a span of 13 bases. The CDR3 has 14 amino acids. From germline, CDR1 is MNHNS and CDR2 SASEGT. CDR3 sequence reads: CASSQQGGTYEQYF. The CDR3 DNA sequence: TGTGCCAGCAGTCAACAGGGGGGGACCTACGAGCAGTACTTC.

The chain employs TRBV4-1 and TRBJ2-7, with 8 nucleotides matching TRBD1. J gave up 5 bases and V 4 bases, and 13 bases lay outside the gene matches. CDR3 length: 16 amino acids. The germline CDR1 and CDR2 sequences are MGHRA and YSYEKL. The chain's CDR3 is CASSLHLGQGSDEQYF. In nucleotides, the CDR3 is TGCGCCAGCAGCCTACACCTCGGACAGGGATCGGACGAGCAGTACTTC.

The CDR3: CASGRDGSYEQYF. CDR3 in DNA: TGTGCCAGCGGACGGGACGGATCCTACGAGCAGTACTTC. The chain carries TRBV4-2 and TRBJ2-7; D may be TRBD1 or TRBD2 (5 bases each). Germline CDR1 and CDR2: LGHNA and YNFKEQ. There are 13 residues in the CDR3. Trimming cost V 8 bases and J 1 base, with 12 bases left between them.

The chain couples TRBV4-1 to TRBJ2-7, with 9 positions matching TRBD1. Trimming took 4 bases from V and 4 from J; bases not matched to a gene: 5. CDR3 length: 14 amino acids. CDR1 is MGHRA, CDR2 YSYEKL, per germline. CDR3 DNA sequence: TGCGCCAGCAGCCCAGGACAGGGGATTTACGAGCAGTACTTC. This gives the protein CASSPGQGIYEQYF.

The rearrangement joins TRBV27 to TRBJ2-7; perhaps TRBD1 as D (5 bases). The CDR3 is made up of 13 amino acids. The V and J ends lost 3 bases and 4 bases respectively, with 10 bases between them. Germline V lookup: CDR1 MNHEY, CDR2 SMNVEV (reference sequence). Here the CDR3 reads CASSLGQPYEQYF. CDR3 DNA: TGTGCCAGCAGTTTGGGGCAGCCATACGAGCAGTACTTC.

This rearrangement joins TRBV29-1 to TRBJ2-1; unclear D gene. V shed 3 bases and J shed 8 bases, with 11 bases lying between them. The CDR3 length is 12 residues. Germline V lookup: CDR1 SQVTM, CDR2 ANQGSEA. Here the CDR3 DNA reads TGCAGCGTTGATCGCGCTACGGATGAGCAGTTCTTC. Its protein is CSVDRATDEQFF.

The chain carries TRBV19 and TRBJ1-4; 8 nucleotides line up with TRBD1. V was clipped by 5 bases and J by 7 bases; unmatched bases: 6. CDR1 LNHDA and CDR2 SQIVND come from the germline V gene (reference sequence). This CDR3 spans 14 amino acids. The CDR3 spells CASSPWQGAEKLFF. The CDR3 DNA follows: TGTGCCAGTAGTCCATGGCAGGGGGCTGAAAAACTGTTTTTT.

The CDR3: CASSEGGQGANSNQPQHF. The CDR3 DNA reads as TGCGCCAGCAGTGAGGGGGGACAGGGAGCTAATAGCAATCAGCCCCAGCATTTT. The rearrangement uses TRBV10-1 and TRBJ1-5; 9 positions match TRBD1. Germline loops: CDR1 WNHNN, CDR2 SYGVQD (reference sequence). The CDR3 has 18 residues. With 2 bases clipped from V and 0 bases from J, the junction kept 8 bases outside the gene matches.